This TCR beta chain was observed in a study of T-cell memory formation after mild COVID-19. Study-level background: The TCR clusters were mostly specific to one donor. Notes on the study in general: Prior to infection, memory already included some responding clones, suggesting cross-reactive memory joined.

This clonotype was seen a few times. Its target is unknown. TCRdb passed the 5' RACE reads through MiXCR, listing each CDR3 protein once. The sample includes nearly 250,000 distinct CDR3 sequences, 15% of them seen just once. J lost 0 bases, V lost 4 bases, and 12 bases had no gene match. The CDR3 totals 18 residues. Germline V gene lookup returns CDR1 LGHNA and CDR2 YNFKEQ. The receptor was isolated from an adult woman who had mild COVID-19 (a few samples of this study predate the infection). Cell type and time point are not known. Sequenced: PBMCs or a T cell subset sorted from them (not recorded which). The J gene is TRBJ2-3, the V gene TRBV4-2; 8 nucleotides align to TRBD2. The CDR3 bases are TGTGCCAGCAGCCGACCTCGGGCGGGAGGTCCCAGCACAGATACGCAGTATTTT. Residues: CASSRPRAGGPSTDTQYF.